This entry lists 18 T cell receptor beta chains sequenced from one sample in a study of technical replicates of blood from a few donors. Method: immunoSEQ multiplex PCR; TCRdb's copy keeps in-frame clones and lacks some. The sample consists of about 82,000 clones, over 95% of them appearing once. Sequencing used T cells isolated from PBMCs. Receptors originate from a human donor in good health.

The rearrangement joins TRBV7-9 to TRBJ2-1, with 7 bases aligning to TRBD1. The junction had 8 bases not matched to a gene; V was cut back by 7 bases and J by 8 bases. CDR1 and CDR2 (germline): SEHNR, FQNEAQ (reference sequence). The CDR3 spans 13 residues. CDR3 loop: CASTGGQVDEQFF. The CDR3 DNA is TGTGCCAGCACCGGAGGACAGGTCGATGAGCAGTTCTTC.

The V gene is TRBV9, the J gene TRBJ1-5; 8 nucleotides match TRBD1. Germline values: CDR1 SGDLS, CDR2 YYNGEE. CDR3 size: 15 residues. Trimming cost V 4 bases and J 4 bases; bases outside gene matches: 7. The CDR3 reads CASSPTDRGNQPQHF. The CDR3 DNA is TGTGCCAGCAGCCCTACAGACAGGGGTAATCAGCCCCAGCATTTT.

V and J are TRBV4-1 and TRBJ2-5; 8 bases are shared with TRBD2. The V segment lost 1 base and the J segment 8 bases; nucleotides outside the gene matches: 9. The CDR3 runs to 15 residues. CDR1 and CDR2 (germline): MGHRA, YSYEKL. The CDR3 is CASSQASGGRITQYF. CDR3 sequence (DNA): TGCGCCAGCAGCCAAGCTAGCGGCGGGAGGATCACCCAGTACTTC.

This clone was counted once. This chain joins TRBV4-1 and TRBJ2-1; tentative D call: TRBD1 (7 bases). This CDR3 is built from 18 residues. The V gene's germline CDR1 is MGHRA and CDR2 YSYEKL. With 1 base removed from V and 2 bases from J, the gap between germline ends came to 18 bases. The CDR3 bases are TGCGCCAGCAGCCAAGTTAGAGCAGGGGGGTCCCCCTACAATGAGCAGTTCTTC. It translates to CASSQVRAGGSPYNEQFF.

The CDR3 reads CASSLGQGGSLGTDTQYF. The DNA of the CDR3 is TGTGCCAGCAGTTTAGGGCAGGGGGGTTCCCTCGGTACAGATACGCAGTATTTT. This chain uses TRBV28 with TRBJ2-3, with a tentative D call TRBD1 (7 bases). Germline-derived CDR1 and CDR2 are MDHEN and SYDVKM. The CDR3 covers 18 residues. V was cut by 2 bases and J by 3 bases, with 21 bases left in between.

This sequence joins TRBV2 and TRBJ2-5; 8 bases map to TRBD2. The CDR3 has 16 residues. Germline-derived CDR1 and CDR2 are SNHLY and FYNNEI. The ends lost 4 bases at V and 2 bases at J; junction bases unmatched: 9. CDR3 DNA sequence: TGTGCCAGCAGTGGAAGACTAGCGACAACACAAGAGACCCAGTACTTC. Encoded protein: CASSGRLATTQETQYF.

In the case of this clone: Compared with germline, one end of the junction differs, possibly owing to a read error. V usage is TRBV10-3 and J usage is TRBJ2-3, with 10 bases aligning to TRBD2. The length of the CDR3 is 16 residues. Germline V gives CDR1 ENHRY, CDR2 SYGVKD. CDR3 amino acids: CAITEPLAGGTDTQYF. The CDR3 coding sequence is TGTGCCATCACTGAGCCGCTAGCGGGAGGCACAGATACGCAGTATTTT.

This chain uses TRBV28 with TRBJ2-7, with D hard to call. V was cut by 3 bases and J by 5 bases, with 23 bases left in between. Germline loops: CDR1 MDHEN, CDR2 SYDVKM. This CDR3 comprises 17 residues. Here the CDR3 reads CASSFIPRLVIGHEQYF. CDR3 DNA: TGTGCCAGCAGTTTTATCCCCCGGCTAGTAATAGGCCACGAGCAGTACTTC.

The rearrangement uses TRBV7-3 and TRBJ2-7; 8 nucleotides match TRBD1. The CDR3 has 16 amino acids. V was pared by 1 base and J by 5 bases, with 10 bases of the junction left unmatched. CDR1 is SGHTA and CDR2 is FQGTGA in the germline V gene. In DNA, the CDR3 is TGTGCCAGCAGCTTAATCGGCAGGGGGCTTGACGACGAGCAGTACTTC. Its protein product is CASSLIGRGLDDEQYF.

The J gene is TRBJ2-5, the V gene TRBV11-2; no clear D. The CDR3 has 14 amino acids. V lost 6 bases, J lost 5 bases, and 16 bases lay in between. Germline values: CDR1 SGHAT, CDR2 FQNNGV. The CDR3 here is CASSPLWVGETQYF. CDR3 in DNA: TGTGCCAGCAGTCCTCTTTGGGTCGGGGAGACCCAGTACTTC.

With regard to this clone: At the DNA level, this CDR3 is encoded by other sequences in the same sample as well. The rearrangement joins TRBV28 to TRBJ2-5; D gene ambiguous. The ends were cut back, 3 bases at V and 2 bases at J, with 7 bases in the middle. The length of the CDR3 is 13 residues. Per germline, CDR1 MDHEN and CDR2 SYDVKM. The CDR3 DNA is TGTGCCAGCAGTTTTGGCAGTCAAGAGACCCAGTACTTC. This encodes CASSFGSQETQYF.

The chain carries TRBV27 and TRBJ1-1, with D unclear. Germline CDR1 is MNHEY and CDR2 is SMNVEV (reference sequence). The CDR3 is 12 amino acids. V shed 5 bases and J shed 1 base, with 5 bases lying between them. The CDR3 DNA follows: TGTGCCAGCAGTACGGGGAACACTGAAGCTTTCTTT. It is translated as CASSTGNTEAFF.

The chain is built from TRBV2 and TRBJ1-5, with TRBD1 identical over 8 bases. Germline V gene sequence: CDR1 SNHLY, CDR2 FYNNEI. V shed 10 bases, J shed 6 bases, and the junction held 8 bases outside the gene matches. CDR3 length equals 13 residues. The CDR3 loop reads CATTGGRGQPQHF. The DNA for the CDR3 is TGTGCCACCACAGGGGGTCGGGGTCAGCCCCAGCATTTT.

This clone has just one count. The chain employs TRBV7-2 and TRBJ1-5; D might be TRBD1 (6 bases). Germline CDR1 is SGHTA and CDR2 is FQGNSA. With 3 bases removed from V and 7 bases from J, the gap between germline ends came to 16 bases. This CDR3 is 15 amino acids long. The CDR3 loop is CASSLGGRASQPQHF. The DNA of the CDR3 is TGTGCCAGCAGCTTGGGGGGGCGAGCCAGCCAGCCCCAGCATTTT. Complete variable domain (other parts from reference TRBV7-2 and TRBJ1-5): GAGVSQSPSNKVTEKGKDVELRCDPISGHTALYWYRQSLGQGLEFLIYFQGNSAPDKSGLPSDRFSAERTGGSVSTLTIQRTQQEDSAVYLCASSLGGRASQPQHFGDGTRLSIL.

The genes are TRBV6-5 and TRBJ2-1; 10 bases agree with TRBD1. The CDR3 has 15 residues. Germline V gives CDR1 MNHEY, CDR2 SVGAGI. The trim removed 3 bases at V and 4 bases at J, leaving 3 bases unmatched. For the CDR3, the DNA is TGTGCCAGCAGTTATGGGACAGGGGAGTACAATGAGCAGTTCTTC. Translated: CASSYGTGEYNEQFF.

The chain combines TRBV29-1 with TRBJ2-2, with D perhaps TRBD1 (6 bases). The CDR3 has 16 amino acids. V lost 5 bases to trimming and J lost 1 base, with 17 bases between them. Germline V gene lookup returns CDR1 SQVTM and CDR2 ANQGSEA. The chain's CDR3 is CSVLTALGQNTGELFF. The CDR3 bases are TGCAGCGTTCTAACCGCATTGGGACAGAACACCGGGGAGCTGTTTTTT.

V usage is TRBV14 and J usage is TRBJ2-3; 7 bases agree with TRBD1. CDR1 SGHDN and CDR2 FVKESK come from the germline V gene. This CDR3 spans 14 amino acids. V was clipped by 4 bases and J by 6 bases; unmatched bases: 7. The CDR3 region is CASSPRTGTDTQYF. For the CDR3, the DNA is TGTGCCAGCAGCCCTCGGACAGGTACCGATACGCAGTATTTT.

The gene calls are TRBV18 and TRBJ1-4; D is unclear. Trimming removed 6 bases at V and 7 bases at J, with 18 bases between. The CDR3 length is 15 residues. Germline CDR1 and CDR2: KGHSH and LQKENI. The DNA for the CDR3 is TGTGCCAGCTCCCGACTATCGGGGTTTCGTGAAAAACTGTTTTTT. This gives the protein CASSRLSGFREKLFF.